Listed below are T cell receptor beta chains from one sample, sequenced in a study of T-cell reconstitution after alpha-beta-depleted transplantation in children. Via MiXCR, TCRdb re-called the PCR reads, giving one row per CDR3 protein. Of some 300,000 distinct CDR3 sequences listed, about 9.3% are singletons. The sequenced sample was PBMCs from the stem cell graft donor, obtained from the stem cell graft. These receptor sequences come from a human donor who donated a stem cell graft to a child with acute lymphoblastic leukemia. CDR3s include the opening cysteine and the closing phenylalanine or tryptophan. A D gene is named only where the DNA matches it firmly. Size values are once, few and many counts, or a class for expanded clones, and some rows have none.

d_gene: NA; abundance: few; j_gene: TRBJ1-1; len: 13; v_gene: TRBV2; CDR3aa: CARGMTGNTEAFF; CDR3nt: TGTGCCAGGGGGATGACAGGGAACACTGAAGCTTTCTTT
d_gene: NA; abundance: NA; j_gene: TRBJ2-7; len: 14; v_gene: TRBV7-8; CDR3aa: CASSLADGDNEQYF; CDR3nt: TGTGCCAGCAGCTTAGCGGACGGGGATAACGAGCAGTACTTC
d_gene: TRBD2; abundance: few; j_gene: TRBJ2-5; len: 15; v_gene: TRBV20-1; CDR3aa: CSAIALAGVGETQYF; CDR3nt: TGCAGTGCCATCGCCCTAGCGGGAGTCGGTGAGACCCAGTACTTC
d_gene: NA; abundance: NA; j_gene: TRBJ2-3; len: 15; v_gene: TRBV14; CDR3aa: CASSQGRGITDTQYF; CDR3nt: TGTGCCAGCAGCCAAGGACGGGGGATCACAGATACGCAGTATTTT
d_gene: NA; abundance: NA; j_gene: TRBJ2-2; len: 14; v_gene: TRBV7-7; CDR3aa: CASSLASLTGELFF; CDR3nt: TGTGCTAGCAGCTTAGCTTCCCTCACCGGGGAGCTGTTTTTT
d_gene: NA; abundance: many; j_gene: TRBJ2-6; len: 15; v_gene: TRBV27; CDR3aa: CASSFLPPGANVLTF; CDR3nt: TGTGCCAGCAGTTTCCTTCCCCCTGGGGCCAACGTCCTGACTTTC
d_gene: TRBD1; abundance: NA; j_gene: TRBJ1-1; len: 17; v_gene: TRBV6-1; CDR3aa: CASSKGQGVPHVTEAFF; CDR3nt: TGTGCCAGCAGTAAGGGACAGGGGGTCCCACATGTCACTGAAGCTTTCTTT
d_gene: NA; abundance: NA; j_gene: TRBJ2-7; len: 13; v_gene: TRBV27; CDR3aa: CASSLQPGPEQYF; CDR3nt: TGTGCCAGCAGTTTGCAGCCTGGGCCCGAGCAGTACTTC
d_gene: TRBD2; abundance: few; j_gene: TRBJ2-1; len: 16; v_gene: TRBV5-1; CDR3aa: CASSLRLAGANNEQFF; CDR3nt: TGCGCCAGCAGCTTGCGACTAGCGGGAGCCAACAATGAGCAGTTCTTC
d_gene: NA; abundance: NA; j_gene: TRBJ2-1; len: 15; v_gene: TRBV19; CDR3aa: CASRRGGLPYNEQFF; CDR3nt: TGTGCCAGTAGACGGGGTGGACTACCATACAATGAGCAGTTCTTC
d_gene: NA; abundance: NA; j_gene: TRBJ1-5; len: 14; v_gene: TRBV27; CDR3aa: CASSSASDALPQHF; CDR3nt: TGTGCCAGCAGTTCCGCCTCTGATGCACTGCCCCAGCATTTT
d_gene: NA; abundance: many; j_gene: TRBJ1-1; len: 14; v_gene: TRBV7-9; CDR3aa: CASSFATGNTEAFF; CDR3nt: TGTGCCAGCAGCTTTGCCACAGGGAACACTGAAGCTTTCTTT
d_gene: NA; abundance: few; j_gene: TRBJ2-1; len: 16; v_gene: TRBV9; CDR3aa: CASSHNRELTYNEQFF; CDR3nt: TGTGCCAGCAGCCACAACCGGGAGTTAACCTACAATGAGCAGTTCTTC
d_gene: NA; abundance: many; j_gene: TRBJ2-7; len: 15; v_gene: TRBV4-3; CDR3aa: CASSQNYRGGDEQYF; CDR3nt: TGCGCCAGCAGCCAAAACTACAGGGGGGGCGACGAGCAGTACTTC
d_gene: TRBD2; abundance: NA; j_gene: TRBJ2-5; len: 19; v_gene: TRBV5-1; CDR3aa: CASSSPTGAAGVLQETQYF; CDR3nt: TGCGCCAGCAGCTCCCCCACCGGAGCAGCGGGAGTTCTTCAAGAGACCCAGTACTTC
d_gene: TRBD2; abundance: few; j_gene: TRBJ2-1; len: 17; v_gene: TRBV11-2; CDR3aa: CASSLEAGTRTNNEQFF; CDR3nt: TGTGCCAGCAGCTTAGAAGCCGGGACTAGAACTAACAATGAGCAGTTCTTC
d_gene: TRBD1; abundance: few; j_gene: TRBJ2-1; len: 14; v_gene: TRBV20-1; CDR3aa: CSARRDRGYNEQFF; CDR3nt: TGCAGTGCTAGAAGGGACAGGGGCTACAATGAGCAGTTCTTC
d_gene: NA; abundance: NA; j_gene: TRBJ2-2; len: 15; v_gene: TRBV7-9; CDR3aa: CASSLVRRVTGELFF; CDR3nt: TGTGCCAGCAGCTTAGTCCGGAGGGTCACCGGGGAGCTGTTTTTT
d_gene: TRBD2; abundance: many; j_gene: TRBJ2-7; len: 15; v_gene: TRBV20-1; CDR3aa: CSARRAGGPSYEQYF; CDR3nt: TGCAGTGCTAGGAGAGCGGGAGGGCCTTCCTACGAGCAGTACTTC
d_gene: TRBD1; abundance: NA; j_gene: TRBJ2-7; len: 17; v_gene: TRBV4-3; CDR3aa: CASSQMAGGLRMYEQYF; CDR3nt: TGCGCCAGCAGCCAAATGGCAGGGGGCTTAAGGATGTACGAGCAGTACTTC
d_gene: NA; abundance: few; j_gene: TRBJ2-7; len: 14; v_gene: TRBV7-3; CDR3aa: CASSLEGPSGEQYF; CDR3nt: TGTGCCAGCAGCTTAGAAGGGCCTTCGGGCGAGCAGTACTTC
d_gene: NA; abundance: many; j_gene: TRBJ1-6; len: 14; v_gene: TRBV5-1; CDR3aa: CASSLDGADSPLHF; CDR3nt: TGCGCCAGCAGCTTGGACGGAGCCGATTCACCCCTCCACTTT
d_gene: NA; abundance: NA; j_gene: TRBJ2-6; len: 16; v_gene: TRBV7-9; CDR3aa: CASSPRGGPGANVLTF; CDR3nt: TGTGCCAGCAGCCCTAGGGGGGGGCCTGGGGCCAACGTCCTGACTTTC
d_gene: NA; abundance: NA; j_gene: TRBJ2-7; len: 15; v_gene: TRBV20-1; CDR3aa: CSARDREGGSYEQYF; CDR3nt: TGCAGTGCTAGAGATAGAGAGGGGGGCTCCTACGAGCAGTACTTC
d_gene: NA; abundance: NA; j_gene: TRBJ2-7; len: 14; v_gene: TRBV3-1; CDR3aa: CASSQDPGAYEQYF; CDR3nt: TGTGCCAGCAGCCAAGATCCTGGAGCCTACGAGCAGTACTTC
d_gene: NA; abundance: many; j_gene: TRBJ1-1; len: 14; v_gene: TRBV29-1; CDR3aa: CSVEDLKANTEAFF; CDR3nt: TGCAGCGTTGAAGATTTGAAGGCGAACACTGAAGCTTTCTTT